There are a few counts of the clone carrying this T cell receptor (beta chain). Its antigen remains unidentified. Germline CDR1 reads MNHEY; CDR2 reads SVGEGT. The V end lost 8 bases, the J end lost 7 bases, and 18 bases lay between the germline ends. The CDR3 is 15 amino acids. This specimen belongs to a study of T cells after yellow fever vaccination. Whole-study findings and limits: The booster saw the reappearance of most primary-vaccination clones (approximately 97% CD4, about 88% CD8).

TCRdb re-derived calls from the 5' RACE reads in MiXCR, one entry per CDR3 protein. Among around 330,000 distinct CDR3 sequences listed, 3% to 4.5% were seen once. This specimen was PBMCs, taken on the day of the yellow fever booster vaccination. The clonotype comes from a man younger than 30 who received the YFV17D yellow fever vaccine. This chain links TRBV6-2 or TRBV6-3 with TRBJ1-6; no reliable D call. The CDR3 coding sequence is TGTGCCAGCGGATCGGCCTTAGCTGGGAATTCACCCCTCCACTTT. This gives the protein CASGSALAGNSPLHF.